The 2 T cell receptor beta chains below all came from one sample that was sequenced in a study of blood T cell repertoires in COVID-19. Sequencing used immunoSEQ multiplex PCR; TCRdb keeps in-frame clones, though not all of them. This repertoire shows 150,000 or so clones, less than 90% found once; its top ten account for about 2.4%. The sequencing input was peripheral blood. The receptors stem from a woman between 65 and 79 years old with acute or convalescent COVID-19.

The chain has TRBV18 and TRBJ2-5; 9 bases map to TRBD1. The length of the CDR3 is 16 residues. V was pared by 3 bases and J by 4 bases, with 9 bases of the junction left unmatched. CDR1 and CDR2 from the germline V gene are KGHSH and LQKENI. CDR3 DNA sequence: TGTGCCAGCTCACCTGGACAGGGGCCGGGCACAGAGACCCAGTACTTC. Translation gives CASSPGQGPGTETQYF. The full variable domain, with the rest looked up from reference TRBV18 and TRBJ2-5, is NAGVMQNPRHLVRRRGQEARLRCSPMKGHSHVYWYRQLPEEGLKFMVYLQKENIIDESGMPKERFSAEFPKEGPSILRIQQVVRGDSAAYFCASSPGQGPGTETQYFGPGTRLLVL.

This chain links TRBV24-1 with TRBJ2-5; TRBD2 might be the D (6 bases). Trimming took off 5 bases at V and 7 bases at J, with 19 bases between the two ends. CDR3 length equals 15 residues. Germline V gene lookup returns CDR1 KGHDR and CDR2 SFDVKD. CDR3 loop: CATSAMEGSASTQYF. CDR3 sequence (DNA): TGTGCCACCAGTGCGATGGAGGGGTCCGCCTCGACCCAGTACTTC.